This T cell receptor (beta chain) emerged from a study of CD8+ T cells in alopecia areata listed by TCRdb under 2018. For context, the study as a whole: High-throughput TCRbeta sequencing was used to examine T cell clonal expansion in alopecia areata in both the C3H/HeJ mouse model and human patients. Clonality in the scalp was compared among normal scalp (n=4), patchy alopecia areata scalp (n=8), and alopecia totalis/universalis scalp (n=8). Amplification of TCRbeta CDR3 regions was done by immunoSEQ multiplex PCR using 35 Vbeta forward primers and 13 Jbeta reverse primers. RNA was obtained with the PAXgene miRNA kit for fixed scalp, the miRNeasy kit for PBMCs, and the RNeasy kit for mouse skin. Scalp tissue and sorted CD4+ and CD8+ peripheral blood T cells from patchy and totalis/universalis alopecia areata patients and from healthy controls were covered by human TCRbeta sequencing. What the work shows at the level of the full study, not this receptor alone: Shared TCR sequences between patients were less evident than in mice, which may be partly attributable to HLA diversity in the patient population. Lesional scalp, especially in alopecia totalis/universalis, showed higher clonality and more expanded CD8+ clones than normal scalp, suggesting antigenic drive. Unlike mouse skin, which is dominated by gammadelta T cells, normal human skin has resident alphabeta T cells that are also sequenced, and this complicates analysis of the scalp TCR repertoire.

Looking up the germline V gene yields CDR1 SGHAT and CDR2 FQNNGV. Trimming takes 4 bases from V and 0 bases from J, and the germline ends sit 0 bases apart. Its CDR3 holds 12 amino acids, cysteine through phenylalanine. The kept DNA is CDR3 alone, 36 bases in frame from the first base. The method was the immunoSEQ multiplex PCR assay. RNA was extracted from all samples and reverse transcribed into cDNA, which served as template for TCR sequencing. First-strand cDNA was synthesized using SuperScript III with a 2:1 mix of oligo-dT and random hexamers. A synthetic immune receptor repertoire was used to gauge amplification bias, and whatever bias remained was removed computationally. The authors' analysis ran thus. Raw reads were preprocessed to remove errors, and CDR3 was defined by IMGT conventions from the conserved cysteine to phenylalanine. To get clonality, Shannon entropy was normalized by log2 of the number of productive unique TCRs and the result was subtracted from 1. Scalp TCRbeta sequences were cross-referenced with sorted blood CD4 and CD8 repertoires so that the CD4 or CD8 identity of scalp clones could be inferred. As stored in TCRdb, this immuneACCESS dataset retains in-frame rearrangements with V and J assigned. A fraction of the clones does not appear; measured against another copy, unresolved V genes explain less than half of the discrepancy, and the remainder lacks a known reason. V, J and clone size derive from that table, while D and trimming were established from the DNA sequence. Across this sample there are 110,000 to 150,000 clones, with about two thirds seen only once. Jointly, the top ten make up about 40% of the sample.

Notes on this clone: Its antigen remains unidentified. The sample holds no much larger clone one base away, and base qualities are not on file. Different DNA sequences within this sample yield the same CDR3.

After PBMCs were isolated by density centrifugation and stained for CD3, CD4 and CD8, a FACSAria was used to sort CD4+ and CD8+ T cells. Scalp biopsies and blood samples were provided by unaffected controls. Sequencing was done on a sample of CD8+ T cells sorted from blood. The receptor comes from a human donor in good health. Here the chain combines TRBV11-2 and TRBJ2-2; the D gene cannot be named for sure. The CDR3 loop reads CASSSNTGELFF. The nucleotides read TGTGCCAGCAGCTCGAACACCGGGGAGCTGTTTTTT.